The rows below give T cell receptor beta chains drawn from one sample of a study of regulatory and conventional T cells in breast cancer. TCRdb itself ran the PCR reads through MiXCR, one entry per CDR3 protein. The sample records approximately 9,700 distinct CDR3 sequences, about a third being singletons. The material sequenced was conventional T cells from blood. These receptors all stem from a male donor in good health. The CDR3 runs from the conserved cysteine through the conserved F or W. A D gene is named only where the DNA matches it firmly. Size values are once, few and many counts, or a class for expanded clones, and some rows have none.

TRBJ1-4 | - | TRBV6-6 | - | CATNQGPGIATNEKLFF | TGTGCCACCAACCAGGGGCCCGGAATCGCAACTAATGAAAAACTGTTTTTT
TRBJ2-2 | - | TRBV7-9 | - | CASSAAGGSGGELFF | TGTGCCAGCAGTGCCGCCGGGGGATCGGGCGGGGAGCTGTTTTTT
TRBJ1-5 | - | TRBV12-3/TRBV12-4 | - | CASSPDGGRQPQHF | TGTGCCAGCAGTCCGGACGGGGGGAGACAGCCCCAGCATTTT
TRBJ2-1 | - | TRBV5-1 | - | CASSLGSKGNNEQFF | TGCGCCAGCAGCTTGGGAAGTAAGGGAAACAATGAGCAGTTCTTC
TRBJ2-2 | - | TRBV5-1 | - | CASSPRGNDANTGELFF | TGCGCCAGCAGCCCGAGAGGGAACGACGCGAACACCGGGGAGCTGTTTTTT
TRBJ2-1 | - | TRBV12-3/TRBV12-4 | few | CASTFYDEQFF | TGTGCCAGCACCTTTTATGATGAGCAGTTCTTC
TRBJ2-7 | - | TRBV3-1 | - | CASSQVSYEQYF | TGTGCCAGCAGCCAAGTAAGCTACGAGCAGTACTTC
TRBJ2-7 | - | TRBV18 | medium-sized | CASSVSGQYSYEQYF | TGTGCCAGCTCGGTAAGCGGACAGTACTCCTACGAGCAGTACTTC
TRBJ1-6 | - | TRBV20-1 | - | CSAPPGGRAGRTPLHF | TGCAGTGCTCCCCCCGGGGGGAGGGCCGGGAGGACACCCCTCCACTTT
TRBJ1-5 | - | TRBV19 | - | CASRHYSNRPRHF | TGTGCCAGTAGGCATTATAGCAATCGGCCCCGGCATTTT
TRBJ1-2 | - | TRBV28 | - | CASSLSALGQRSYTF | TGTGCCAGCAGTTTATCGGCCTTAGGACAGAGATCCTACACCTTC
TRBJ2-5 | - | TRBV5-1 | - | CASSLTVKGETQYF | TGCGCCAGCAGCTTGACCGTTAAGGGAGAGACCCAGTACTTC
TRBJ1-2 | - | TRBV10-2 | - | CASRRDPHGYTF | TGCGCCAGCCGCCGGGACCCCCATGGCTACACCTTC
TRBJ1-1 | - | TRBV7-3 | - | CASSFRQATKAFF | TGTGCCAGCAGCTTCCGGCAGGCCACTAAAGCTTTCTTT
TRBJ1-2 | - | TRBV12-3/TRBV12-4 | large | CASSFGQGRGYTF | TGTGCCAGCAGTTTCGGGCAGGGACGTGGCTACACCTTC
TRBJ2-5 | TRBD1 | TRBV7-2 | medium-sized | CASSLPLGQGSETQYF | TGTGCCAGCAGCTTACCCCTGGGACAGGGAAGCGAGACCCAGTACTTC
TRBJ1-5 | TRBD1 | TRBV11-2 | medium-sized | CASSFGLTGSSNQPQHF | TGTGCCAGCAGCTTCGGACTGACAGGGAGTAGCAATCAGCCCCAGCATTTT
TRBJ2-5 | TRBD2 | TRBV5-4 | - | CASSLDLVLAGGSQYF | TGTGCCAGCAGCTTGGATCTTGTCCTAGCGGGGGGATCTCAGTACTTC
TRBJ1-2 | - | TRBV12-3/TRBV12-4 | medium-sized | CASSLGSPLNF | TGTGCCAGCAGTTTAGGCAGCCCACTCAACTTC
TRBJ1-5 | TRBD1 | TRBV20-1 | many | CSASDRGSNQPQHF | TGCAGTGCCTCGGACAGGGGAAGCAATCAGCCCCAGCATTTT
TRBJ2-3 | - | TRBV7-9 | - | CASSLAAGTTDTQYF | TGTGCCAGCAGCTTAGCGGCGGGGACCACAGATACGCAGTATTTT
TRBJ1-6 | TRBD1 | TRBV6-6 | - | CASSFGTERPNSPLHF | TGTGCCAGCAGTTTTGGGACAGAGAGGCCTAATTCACCCCTCCACTTT
TRBJ1-2 | - | TRBV3-1 | - | CASSLPRHRVGYTF | TGTGCCAGCAGCCTGCCCAGACATAGGGTGGGCTACACCTTC
TRBJ1-4 | TRBD1 | TRBV12-3/TRBV12-4 | - | CASSTDRGLGEKLFF | TGTGCCAGCAGCACCGACAGGGGGCTTGGGGAAAAACTGTTTTTT
TRBJ2-5 | - | TRBV4-2 | few | CASGRVVTGQETQYF | TGTGCCAGCGGCCGGGTGGTGACAGGTCAAGAGACCCAGTACTTC
TRBJ1-3 | TRBD1 | TRBV4-2 | few | CASSPGQSGNTIYF | TGTGCCAGCAGCCCGGGACAGTCTGGTAACACCATATATTTT
TRBJ2-5 | - | TRBV4-1 | medium-sized | CASSQAREETQYF | TGCGCCAGCAGCCAAGCGAGGGAAGAGACCCAGTACTTC
TRBJ1-5 | - | TRBV24-1 | large | CATSDSGQPQHF | TGTGCCACCAGTGATTCGGGTCAGCCCCAGCATTTT